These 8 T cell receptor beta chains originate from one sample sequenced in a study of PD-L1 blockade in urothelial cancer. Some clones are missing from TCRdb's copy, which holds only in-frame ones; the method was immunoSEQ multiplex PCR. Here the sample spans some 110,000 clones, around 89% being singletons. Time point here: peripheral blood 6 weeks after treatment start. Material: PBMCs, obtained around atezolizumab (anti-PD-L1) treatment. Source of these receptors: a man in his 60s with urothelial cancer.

CDR3 residues: CASSIESGAIRYGYTF. The CDR3 nucleotides are TGTGCCAGTAGTATAGAGTCAGGGGCGATACGCTATGGCTACACCTTC. The chain recombines TRBV19 with TRBJ1-2; D may be TRBD1 (6 bases). The germline V gene has CDR1 LNHDA and CDR2 SQIVND (reference sequence). The V end lost 0 bases, the J end lost 4 bases, and 15 bases lay between the germline ends. The CDR3 runs 16 residues.

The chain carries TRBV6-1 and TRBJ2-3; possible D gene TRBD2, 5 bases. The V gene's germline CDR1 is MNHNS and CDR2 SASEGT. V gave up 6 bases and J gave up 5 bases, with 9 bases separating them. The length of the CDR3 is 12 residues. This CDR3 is CASRGTRDTQYF. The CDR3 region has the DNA TGTGCCAGCAGGGGAACTAGAGATACGCAGTATTTT.

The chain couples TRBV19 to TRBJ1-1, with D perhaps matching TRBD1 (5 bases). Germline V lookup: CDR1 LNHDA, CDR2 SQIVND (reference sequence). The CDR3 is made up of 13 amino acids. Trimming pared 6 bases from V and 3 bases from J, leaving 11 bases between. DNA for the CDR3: TGTGCCAGTAGGCGGGGCTTTGACACTGAAGCTTTCTTT. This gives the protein CASRRGFDTEAFF.

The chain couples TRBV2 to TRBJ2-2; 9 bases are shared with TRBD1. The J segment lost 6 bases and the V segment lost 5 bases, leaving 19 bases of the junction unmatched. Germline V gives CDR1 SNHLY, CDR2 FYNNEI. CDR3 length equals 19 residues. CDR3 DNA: TGTGCCAGCAGTCGCCTACGAACAGGGGGCAGTCCCGCCGCCGGGGAGCTGTTTTTT. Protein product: CASSRLRTGGSPAAGELFF.

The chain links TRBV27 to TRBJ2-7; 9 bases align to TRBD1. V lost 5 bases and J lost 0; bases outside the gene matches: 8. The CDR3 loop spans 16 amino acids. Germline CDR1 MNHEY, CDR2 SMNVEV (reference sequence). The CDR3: CASSPGTGSSSYEQYF. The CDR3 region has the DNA TGTGCCAGCAGTCCCGGGACAGGGTCCAGCTCCTACGAGCAGTACTTC.

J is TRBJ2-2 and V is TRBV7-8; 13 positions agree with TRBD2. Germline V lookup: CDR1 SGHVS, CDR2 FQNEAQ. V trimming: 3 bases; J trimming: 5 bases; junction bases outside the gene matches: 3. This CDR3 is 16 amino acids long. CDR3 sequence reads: CASSFGLAGVTGELFF. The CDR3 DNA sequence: TGTGCCAGCAGCTTCGGACTAGCGGGAGTTACCGGGGAGCTGTTTTTT.

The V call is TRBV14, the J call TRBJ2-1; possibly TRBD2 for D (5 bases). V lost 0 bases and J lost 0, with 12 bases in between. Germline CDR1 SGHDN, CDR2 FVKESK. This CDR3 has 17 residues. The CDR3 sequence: CASSQDFPGSSYNEQFF. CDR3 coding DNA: TGTGCCAGCAGCCAAGATTTCCCTGGGAGCTCCTACAATGAGCAGTTCTTC.

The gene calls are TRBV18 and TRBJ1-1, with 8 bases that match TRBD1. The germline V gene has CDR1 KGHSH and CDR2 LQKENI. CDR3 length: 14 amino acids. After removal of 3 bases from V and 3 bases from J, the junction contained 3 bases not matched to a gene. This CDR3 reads CASSPQGADTEAFF. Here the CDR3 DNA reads TGTGCCAGCTCACCGCAGGGGGCTGACACTGAAGCTTTCTTT.